The clone carrying this TCR beta chain has a single count. The record originates from a study of cytomegalovirus exposure and HLA in healthy donors. PCR used 60 Vbeta primers and 13 Jbeta primers. Sequencing was performed with immunoSEQ multiplex PCR; in TCRdb, only in-frame clones are kept and a portion is missing. The sample yields some 100,000 clones, around 83% seen once. Per the germline V gene, CDR1 is SEHNR and CDR2 is FQNEAQ (reference sequence). The CDR3 consists of 14 residues. J lost 6 bases, V lost 4 bases, and 2 bases had no gene match. V is TRBV7-9 and J is TRBJ1-5; 11 bases fit TRBD1. Sequencing was done on a sample of PBMCs. This clonotype originated in a woman under 30 in good health and CMV-seronegative. The CDR3 DNA reads TGTGCCAGCAGCTCCGGGACAGGGGGTCAGCCCCAGCATTTT. Residues: CASSSGTGGQPQHF.